These T cell receptor beta chains were read from a single sample in a study of a mutant IDH1 vaccine in newly diagnosed glioma. Sequenced by immunoSEQ multiplex PCR; TCRdb stores in-frame clones only, minus some. The table lists roughly 50,000 clones, around 80% of them singletons. What these receptors recognize is not known. Sequences were derived from PBMCs, sampled from a glioma patient whose treatment included an IDH1 peptide vaccine. All receptors derive from a man aged 30 to 39 with glioma. CDR3s include the opening cysteine and the closing phenylalanine or tryptophan. The order of the fields is V gene, J gene, D gene, clone size, CDR3 DNA, CDR3 protein. D genes are given only for firm matches. Clone size is stated in some rows and not others, as once, few, many or a class when expanded.

v_gene: TRBV7-9; j_gene: TRBJ1-3; d_gene: .; abundance: .; CDR3nt: TGTGCCAGCAGCTTAAAGGACGCCGGCTACTCTGGAAACACCATATATTTT; CDR3aa: CASSLKDAGYSGNTIYF
v_gene: TRBV19; j_gene: TRBJ1-2; d_gene: .; abundance: .; CDR3nt: TGTGCCAGTAGTATCGGCACTAACTATGGCTACACCTTC; CDR3aa: CASSIGTNYGYTF
v_gene: TRBV5-1; j_gene: TRBJ1-3; d_gene: .; abundance: once; CDR3nt: TGCGCCAGCAGTCAGACCGGCTCTGGAAACACCATATATTTT; CDR3aa: CASSQTGSGNTIYF
v_gene: TRBV11-2; j_gene: TRBJ1-5; d_gene: .; abundance: .; CDR3nt: TGTGCCAGCAGCCAAACGGGACTGCAAAATCAGCCCCAGCATTTT; CDR3aa: CASSQTGLQNQPQHF
v_gene: TRBV7-9; j_gene: TRBJ1-4; d_gene: TRBD1; abundance: .; CDR3nt: TGTGCCAGCAGCCGCGGGGACAGTCCAACTAATGAAAAACTGTTTTTT; CDR3aa: CASSRGDSPTNEKLFF
v_gene: TRBV19; j_gene: TRBJ2-3; d_gene: .; abundance: .; CDR3nt: TGTGCCAGTAGTATAGGAACCAGGGGTATGTCGGGAGATACGCAGTATTTT; CDR3aa: CASSIGTRGMSGDTQYF
v_gene: TRBV5-4; j_gene: TRBJ1-2; d_gene: .; abundance: .; CDR3nt: TGTGCCAGCAGCTTTGGGACGGGGAGTTATGGCTACACCTTC; CDR3aa: CASSFGTGSYGYTF
v_gene: TRBV27; j_gene: TRBJ2-2; d_gene: TRBD2; abundance: .; CDR3nt: TGTGCCAGCAGTTTATACCCTCCGAGACTAGCGGGGGGCCGGTACACCGGGGAGCTGTTTTTT; CDR3aa: CASSLYPPRLAGGRYTGELFF
v_gene: TRBV4-1; j_gene: TRBJ1-4; d_gene: .; abundance: .; CDR3nt: TGCGCCAGCAGCCAAGCGGACCTCGGAAATGAAAAACTGTTTTTT; CDR3aa: CASSQADLGNEKLFF
v_gene: TRBV11-2; j_gene: TRBJ1-2; d_gene: TRBD1; abundance: .; CDR3nt: TGTGCCAGCAGCTTAGGGTTACAGGGGCCCTATGGCTACACCTTC; CDR3aa: CASSLGLQGPYGYTF
v_gene: TRBV6-4; j_gene: TRBJ2-5; d_gene: .; abundance: .; CDR3nt: TGTGCCAGCAGTCCCGGAGGGGGGGAGACCCAGTACTTC; CDR3aa: CASSPGGGETQYF
v_gene: TRBV5-5; j_gene: TRBJ1-2; d_gene: TRBD1; abundance: .; CDR3nt: TGTGCCAGCAGTCCTCAACAGGGGTTACCAAACTATGGCTACACCTTC; CDR3aa: CASSPQQGLPNYGYTF
v_gene: TRBV2; j_gene: TRBJ1-4; d_gene: .; abundance: .; CDR3nt: TGTGCCAGCAGGGACCCGGGAGAAAAACTGTTTTTT; CDR3aa: CASRDPGEKLFF
v_gene: TRBV4-1; j_gene: TRBJ2-1; d_gene: .; abundance: .; CDR3nt: TGCGCCAGCAGCCGCTCGGACAGCGGCTCCTACAATGAGCAGTTCTTC; CDR3aa: CASSRSDSGSYNEQFF
v_gene: TRBV11-2; j_gene: TRBJ2-7; d_gene: .; abundance: .; CDR3nt: TGTGCCAGCAGCTTAGACAGGACCTCCGAGCAGTACTTC; CDR3aa: CASSLDRTSEQYF
v_gene: TRBV7-2; j_gene: TRBJ1-4; d_gene: TRBD1; abundance: once; CDR3nt: TGTGCCAGCAGGCATACCGGGACAGGGCGTGAAAAACTGTTTTTT; CDR3aa: CASRHTGTGREKLFF
v_gene: TRBV27; j_gene: TRBJ1-1; d_gene: TRBD1; abundance: .; CDR3nt: TGTGCCACCCCACCGGACAGGGCGAACACTGAAGCTTTCTTT; CDR3aa: CATPPDRANTEAFF
v_gene: TRBV6-1; j_gene: TRBJ1-6; d_gene: .; abundance: .; CDR3nt: TGTGCCAGCAGCTACGAAGGGGGTTCACCCCTCCACTTT; CDR3aa: CASSYEGGSPLHF
v_gene: TRBV4-2; j_gene: TRBJ1-2; d_gene: TRBD1; abundance: once; CDR3nt: TGTGCCAGCAGGCAAAGGTCTTCCGGGACAGGGACTAACTATGGCTACACCTTC; CDR3aa: CASRQRSSGTGTNYGYTF
v_gene: TRBV27; j_gene: TRBJ2-7; d_gene: .; abundance: .; CDR3nt: TGTGCCAGCAGTTTACGATCAACAGGGAACTACGAGCAGTACTTC; CDR3aa: CASSLRSTGNYEQYF
v_gene: TRBV11-3; j_gene: TRBJ2-7; d_gene: .; abundance: .; CDR3nt: TGTGCCAGCAGCGATAGACGAGGGGCTACCTACGAGCAGTACTTC; CDR3aa: CASSDRRGATYEQYF
v_gene: TRBV29-1; j_gene: TRBJ2-5; d_gene: TRBD1; abundance: .; CDR3nt: TGCAGCGTTCGACTGACAGGGGGCAGAGAGACCCAGTACTTC; CDR3aa: CSVRLTGGRETQYF
v_gene: TRBV15; j_gene: TRBJ2-7; d_gene: .; abundance: .; CDR3nt: TGTGCCACCAGCAGTAAATCGGTAGGGATGCCCTACGAGCAGTACTTC; CDR3aa: CATSSKSVGMPYEQYF
v_gene: TRBV7-2; j_gene: TRBJ2-4; d_gene: .; abundance: .; CDR3nt: TGTGCCAGCAGCTTATCTGGTATCACACTAGCCAAAAACATTCAGTACTTC; CDR3aa: CASSLSGITLAKNIQYF
v_gene: TRBV6-5; j_gene: TRBJ1-6; d_gene: .; abundance: .; CDR3nt: TGTGCCAGCAGTCGCTGGAATTCACCCCTCCACTTT; CDR3aa: CASSRWNSPLHF
v_gene: TRBV19; j_gene: TRBJ1-5; d_gene: TRBD1; abundance: .; CDR3nt: TGTGCCAGTAGTGGGACAGGGAATAGCAATCAGCCCCAGCATTTT; CDR3aa: CASSGTGNSNQPQHF
v_gene: TRBV19; j_gene: TRBJ1-2; d_gene: .; abundance: .; CDR3nt: TGTGCCAGTAGTGAAGGGGGGGCGTATGGCTACACCTTC; CDR3aa: CASSEGGAYGYTF
v_gene: TRBV5-1; j_gene: TRBJ1-5; d_gene: .; abundance: few; CDR3nt: TGCGCCAGCGCGGCAGGTACAGGTGGTAGCAATCAGCCCCAGCATTTT; CDR3aa: CASAAGTGGSNQPQHF
v_gene: TRBV6-1; j_gene: TRBJ1-2; d_gene: .; abundance: few; CDR3nt: TGTGCCAGCAGCAAAAGTACGGGCTCTACTTCGAGCTACACCTTC; CDR3aa: CASSKSTGSTSSYTF
v_gene: TRBV19; j_gene: TRBJ1-3; d_gene: .; abundance: .; CDR3nt: TGTGCCAGTAGTATTGACATCAACTCTGGAAACACCATATATTTT; CDR3aa: CASSIDINSGNTIYF
v_gene: TRBV6-1; j_gene: TRBJ2-5; d_gene: .; abundance: .; CDR3nt: TGTGCCAGCAGTGCCCCTGGGACCCAGTACTTC; CDR3aa: CASSAPGTQYF
v_gene: TRBV6-6; j_gene: TRBJ1-6; d_gene: TRBD1; abundance: once; CDR3nt: TGTGCCAGCAGGCCTACAACAGGGGTTAATTCACCCCTCCACTTT; CDR3aa: CASRPTTGVNSPLHF
v_gene: TRBV14; j_gene: TRBJ1-6; d_gene: .; abundance: .; CDR3nt: TGTGCCAGCAGCCAAGTAGCAGCAATTTCACCCCTCCACTTT; CDR3aa: CASSQVAAISPLHF
v_gene: TRBV5-1; j_gene: TRBJ2-7; d_gene: TRBD1; abundance: .; CDR3nt: TGCGCCAGCAGCCTAACGTCGGAGCGGACAGGCCCCTACGAGCAGTACTTC; CDR3aa: CASSLTSERTGPYEQYF
v_gene: TRBV9; j_gene: TRBJ1-4; d_gene: .; abundance: .; CDR3nt: TGTGCCAGCAGCGGAGGGGGACGGGGTGAAAAACTGTTTTTT; CDR3aa: CASSGGGRGEKLFF
v_gene: TRBV11-2; j_gene: TRBJ2-1; d_gene: TRBD2; abundance: .; CDR3nt: TGTGCCAGCAGCCACATTACCGGGACTAGTAGGGACAATGAGCAGTTCTTC; CDR3aa: CASSHITGTSRDNEQFF
v_gene: TRBV19; j_gene: TRBJ1-1; d_gene: .; abundance: few; CDR3nt: TGTGCCAGCCGCCGGGGAGACGTGAACACTGAAGCTTTCTTT; CDR3aa: CASRRGDVNTEAFF